This TCR beta chain was profiled in a study of response to subunit inactivated influenza vaccine. V lost 5 bases to trimming and J lost 1 base, with 14 bases between them. Germline CDR1 reads SGHVS; CDR2 reads FNYEAQ. The length of the CDR3 is 15 residues. To note about this clonotype: The antigen remains undetermined.

One entry per CDR3 protein results from TCRdb running MiXCR on the RT-PCR reads. The sample shows some 600,000 distinct CDR3 sequences, 14% of them seen only once. Study-wide points: The study's authors posited that every seasonal influenza vaccination enlists few new T cells.

The sequencing used PBMCs from blood, collected 14 to 15 days before vaccination. The sequence derives from a man aged 50 to 60 who received an inactivated influenza vaccine. The chain couples TRBV7-6 to TRBJ2-5, with D possibly matching TRBD1 (6 bases). The CDR3 spells CASSPAGTRQETQYF. Written as DNA, the CDR3 is TGTGCCAGCAGCCCCGCCGGGACACGCCAAGAGACCCAGTACTTC.